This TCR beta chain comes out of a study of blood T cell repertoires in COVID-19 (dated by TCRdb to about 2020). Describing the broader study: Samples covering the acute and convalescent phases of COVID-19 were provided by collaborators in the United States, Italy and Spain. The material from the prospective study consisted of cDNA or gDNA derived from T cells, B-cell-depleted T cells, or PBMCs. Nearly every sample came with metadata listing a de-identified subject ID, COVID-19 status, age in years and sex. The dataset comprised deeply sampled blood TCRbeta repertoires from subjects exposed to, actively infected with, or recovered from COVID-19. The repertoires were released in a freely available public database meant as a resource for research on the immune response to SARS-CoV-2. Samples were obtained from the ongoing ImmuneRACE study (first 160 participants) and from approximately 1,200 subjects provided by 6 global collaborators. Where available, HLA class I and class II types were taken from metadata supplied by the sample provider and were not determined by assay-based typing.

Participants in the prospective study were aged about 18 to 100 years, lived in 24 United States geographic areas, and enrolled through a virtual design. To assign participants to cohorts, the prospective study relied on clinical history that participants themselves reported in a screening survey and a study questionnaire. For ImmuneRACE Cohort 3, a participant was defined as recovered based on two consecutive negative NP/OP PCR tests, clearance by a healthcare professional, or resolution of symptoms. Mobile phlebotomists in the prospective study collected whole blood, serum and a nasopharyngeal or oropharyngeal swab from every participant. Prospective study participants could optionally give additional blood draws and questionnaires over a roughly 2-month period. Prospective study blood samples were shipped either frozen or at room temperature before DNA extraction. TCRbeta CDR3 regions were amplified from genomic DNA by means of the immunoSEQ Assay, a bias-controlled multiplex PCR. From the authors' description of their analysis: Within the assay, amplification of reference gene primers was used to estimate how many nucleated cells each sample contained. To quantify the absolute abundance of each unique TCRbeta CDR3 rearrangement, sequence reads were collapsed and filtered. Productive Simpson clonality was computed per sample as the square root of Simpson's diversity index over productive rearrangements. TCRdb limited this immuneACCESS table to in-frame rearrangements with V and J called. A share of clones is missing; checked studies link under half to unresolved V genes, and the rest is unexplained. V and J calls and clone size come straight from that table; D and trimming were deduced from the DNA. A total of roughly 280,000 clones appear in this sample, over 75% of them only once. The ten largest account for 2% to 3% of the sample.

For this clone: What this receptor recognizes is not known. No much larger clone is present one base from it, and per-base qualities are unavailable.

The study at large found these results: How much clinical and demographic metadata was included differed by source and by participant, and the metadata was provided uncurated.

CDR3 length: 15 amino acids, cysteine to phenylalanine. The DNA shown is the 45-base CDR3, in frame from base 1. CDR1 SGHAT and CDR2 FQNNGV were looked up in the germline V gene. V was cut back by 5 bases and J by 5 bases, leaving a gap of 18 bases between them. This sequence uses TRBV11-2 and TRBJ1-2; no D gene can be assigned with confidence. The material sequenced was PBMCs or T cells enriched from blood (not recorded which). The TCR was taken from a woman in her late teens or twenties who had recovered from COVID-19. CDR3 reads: CASSHVGTAVYGYTF. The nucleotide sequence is TGTGCCAGCAGCCACGTCGGTACAGCTGTTTATGGCTACACCTTC.